The entry below describes one T cell receptor beta chain. The antigen is not known. Genomic DNA constituted the template upon which TCR beta VDJ and CDR3 profiling was performed. Using its own MiXCR run on the reads, TCRdb lists one record per CDR3 protein. The sample holds some 70,000 distinct CDR3 sequences; approximately 51% are singletons and the top ten take roughly 8%. The CDR3 totals 15 residues. CDR1 is SGHTA and CDR2 is FQGNSA in the germline V gene. Trimming pared 0 bases from V and 0 bases from J, leaving 8 bases between. The sample originates from a study of CD8+CD57+ T cells in acquired aplastic anemia. Overall study results and limits: Any difference that existed in CD8+ Simpson's diversity between patients and controls was not significant. Shared by patients and controls, some 29 CD8+ CDR3s were abundant in patients.

The chain couples TRBV7-2 to TRBJ1-2; maybe TRBD1 (6 bases). This TCR derives from a human donor in good health, serving as a control. Sample: sorted CD4+, CD8+, or CD8+CD57+ T cells (not recorded which) from PBMCs. The CDR3 DNA sequence: TGTGCCAGCAGCTTAGCGCAGGGGACTAACTATGGCTACACCTTC. Translating it yields CASSLAQGTNYGYTF.